Shown below are 26 T cell receptor beta chains from a single sample sequenced in a study of blood T cell repertoires in COVID-19 (TCRdb year 2020). The method was the immunoSEQ multiplex PCR assay. TCRdb holds this immuneACCESS table with in-frame rearrangements only. Some clones are missing; in checked studies, unresolved V genes explain under half, and the rest has no known cause. The sample records roughly 150,000 clones, around three quarters of which are singletons. Of the sample, less than 4.5% is held by the ten largest clones. The sequenced material came from peripheral blood. The receptors shown here come from a man in his 60s with acute or convalescent COVID-19.

J is TRBJ1-1 and V is TRBV30; the D is unclear. CDR1 is GTSNPN, CDR2 SVGIG, per germline (reference sequence). The CDR3 loop spans 11 amino acids. V dropped 0 bases and J dropped 7 bases, with 6 bases sitting between them. Written as DNA, the CDR3 is TGTGCCTGGAGTGTTTATCTTGAAGCTTTCTTT. The encoded protein is CAWSVYLEAFF.

The V gene is TRBV3-1 (or the pseudogene TRBV3-2), the J gene TRBJ2-5, with 14 nucleotides matching TRBD2. Per germline, CDR1 LGHDT and CDR2 YNNKEL (reference sequence). The CDR3 loop spans 15 amino acids. The V segment lost 1 base and the J segment 5 bases; nucleotides outside the gene matches: 0. CDR3: CASSQGLAGGETQYF. CDR3 coding DNA: TGTGCCAGCAGCCAAGGACTAGCGGGAGGGGAGACCCAGTACTTC.

The V and J genes are TRBV28 and TRBJ1-5, with TRBD1 identical over 8 bases. CDR3 length: 13 amino acids. The junction had 5 bases not matched to a gene; V was cut back by 11 bases and J by 2 bases. The germline gives CDR1 MDHEN, CDR2 SYDVKM. CDR3 sequence reads: CAAQGAGNQPQHF. Here the CDR3 DNA reads TGTGCCGCCCAGGGGGCCGGCAATCAGCCCCAGCATTTT.

The rearrangement uses TRBV9 and TRBJ2-5; no reliable D call. CDR1 and CDR2 from the germline V gene are SGDLS and YYNGEE. The ends were cut back, 0 bases at V and 5 bases at J, with 11 bases in the middle. This CDR3 has 14 residues. CDR3 in amino acids: CASSVEGGRETQYF. DNA for the CDR3: TGTGCCAGCAGCGTAGAAGGCGGTCGGGAGACCCAGTACTTC. Full variable domain (missing parts from reference TRBV9 and TRBJ2-5): DSGVTQTPKHLITATGQRVTLRCSPRSGDLSVYWYQQSLDQGLQFLIQYYNGEERAKGNILERFSAQQFPDLHSELNLSSLELGDSALYFCASSVEGGRETQYFGPGTRLLVL.

The V gene is TRBV6-4, the J gene TRBJ2-4; no firm D call. This CDR3 is built from 15 residues. The V gene lost 4 bases and the J gene lost 0 bases, with 10 bases spanning the gap. The germline gives CDR1 MRHNA, CDR2 SNTAGT. CDR3: CASSGSKLAKNIQYF. The DNA of the CDR3 is TGTGCCAGCAGTGGGTCGAAGCTAGCCAAAAACATTCAGTACTTC.

The V call is TRBV18, the J call TRBJ1-1; 9 nucleotides agree with TRBD1. The CDR3 length is 13 residues. Germline V gene sequence: CDR1 KGHSH, CDR2 LQKENI. V gave up 4 bases and J gave up 5 bases; unmatched junction bases: 2. In nucleotides, the CDR3 is TGTGCCAGCTCACAGACAGGGGGGACTGAAGCTTTCTTT. Residues: CASSQTGGTEAFF.

The chain employs TRBV19 and TRBJ1-1, with 8 bases aligning to TRBD1. Looked up from germline, CDR1 is LNHDA and CDR2 is SQIVND (reference sequence). V lost 4 bases to trimming and J lost 3 bases; unmatched junction nucleotides: 4. This CDR3 has 14 residues. The CDR3 DNA sequence: TGTGCCAGTAGTACGCCAGGGGGCTACACTGAAGCTTTCTTT. It translates to CASSTPGGYTEAFF.

This clone showed up just once. The rearrangement links TRBV2 to TRBJ2-7; possible D gene TRBD1, 5 bases. V lost 0 bases, J lost 10 bases, and 10 bases lay in between. This CDR3 spans 12 amino acids. Germline values: CDR1 SNHLY, CDR2 FYNNEI. The CDR3 DNA is TGTGCCAGCAGTGAAGCAAAGGGGAAACAGTACTTC. It encodes CASSEAKGKQYF.

The chain employs TRBV10-2 and TRBJ2-7; D unresolved. The CDR3 totals 12 residues. Germline-derived CDR1 and CDR2 are WSHSY and SAAADI. The V and J ends lost 7 bases and 2 bases respectively, with 9 bases between them. The CDR3 sequence is CASMAGTYEQYF. The CDR3 DNA reads as TGCGCCAGCATGGCAGGCACCTACGAGCAGTACTTC.

A few counts support this clone. The chain couples TRBV5-1 to TRBJ1-1; a weak D match, TRBD1 (6 bases). Germline V gives CDR1 SGHRS, CDR2 YFSETQ. The CDR3 runs to 13 residues. V was shortened by 8 bases and J by 2 bases, with 13 bases between the two germline ends. Here the CDR3 reads CASKTGPNTEAFF. In nucleotides, the CDR3 is TGCGCCAGTAAGACAGGTCCAAACACTGAAGCTTTCTTT.

The chain links TRBV27 to TRBJ1-5, with TRBD1 identical over 9 bases. CDR3 length equals 18 residues. Germline-derived CDR1 and CDR2 are MNHEY and SMNVEV (reference sequence). V lost 3 bases, J lost 0 bases, and 9 bases stayed unmatched. The CDR3 sequence: CASSLWGQGKYSNQPQHF. For the CDR3, the DNA is TGTGCCAGCAGTTTGTGGGGACAGGGAAAGTATAGCAATCAGCCCCAGCATTTT.

This chain links TRBV24-1 with TRBJ2-1; tentative D call: TRBD2 (6 bases). V lost 8 bases to trimming and J lost 5 bases, with 15 bases between them. The CDR3 has 14 residues. Germline assignment: CDR1 KGHDR and CDR2 SFDVKD. For the CDR3, the DNA is TGTGCCACCACCCTCGGGAGCGAAGACAATGAGCAGTTCTTC. This translates into CATTLGSEDNEQFF.

This chain links TRBV10-3 with TRBJ2-2; 8 bases match TRBD1. The CDR3 has 16 amino acids. Germline V gene sequence: CDR1 ENHRY, CDR2 SYGVKD. V shed 3 bases, J shed 2 bases, and the junction held 5 bases outside the gene matches. The CDR3 loop is CAISDRQGSNTGELFF. DNA of the CDR3: TGTGCCATCAGTGACCGACAGGGGAGTAACACCGGGGAGCTGTTTTTT.

This chain links TRBV5-1 with TRBJ2-5; 14 nucleotides match TRBD2. Looked up from germline, CDR1 is SGHRS and CDR2 is YFSETQ. CDR3 length: 16 amino acids. J lost 5 bases, V lost 5 bases, and 8 bases had no gene match. The DNA of the CDR3 is TGCGCCAGCAGACTTCGCGGGACTAGCGGGAGTGAGACCCAGTACTTC. Amino acid sequence: CASRLRGTSGSETQYF.

CDR3 DNA: TGTGCCAGCAGGATGACAATTGGGAATGAAAAACTGTTTTTT. Translation: CASRMTIGNEKLFF. The chain couples TRBV6-5 to TRBJ1-4; no definite D call. Germline values: CDR1 MNHEY, CDR2 SVGAGI. The CDR3 spans 14 residues. The germline V and J ends were trimmed by 6 bases and 5 bases, with 13 bases remaining between them.

This clone was seen once. This chain links TRBV10-2 with TRBJ2-7; TRBD2 aligns across 8 bases. There are 13 residues in the CDR3. J was trimmed by 4 bases and V by 4 bases; bases with no gene match: 3. Germline loops: CDR1 WSHSY, CDR2 SAAADI. CDR3 loop: CASSVGREYEQYF. The CDR3 DNA is TGCGCCAGCAGTGTCGGGAGGGAGTACGAGCAGTACTTC.

The gene calls are TRBV6-1 and TRBJ2-4; D not resolved. This CDR3 contains 18 residues. The V end lost 2 bases, the J end lost 0 bases, and 17 bases lay between the germline ends. Germline CDR1 MNHNS, CDR2 SASEGT. Written as DNA, the CDR3 is TGTGCCAGCAGTGAAAAAATGACATCGGTACTAGCCAAAAACATTCAGTACTTC. This sequence encodes CASSEKMTSVLAKNIQYF.

CDR3 sequence: CASSHHTLREGGYGYTF. The CDR3, as DNA: TGCGCCAGCAGCCACCACACTCTAAGAGAGGGTGGGTATGGCTACACCTTC. The chain has TRBV4-1 and TRBJ1-2, with no clear D. V shed 3 bases and J shed 5 bases, with 22 bases lying between them. This CDR3 contains 17 residues. CDR1 MGHRA and CDR2 YSYEKL come from the germline V gene.

The V and J genes are TRBV25-1 and TRBJ2-3; D remains ambiguous. Trimming removed 1 base at V and 0 bases at J, with 11 bases between. Germline CDR1 reads MGHDK; CDR2 reads SYGVNS. CDR3 size: 16 residues. The CDR3 region is CASSELRGRSTDTQYF. CDR3 DNA sequence: TGTGCCAGCAGTGAATTAAGAGGCCGTAGCACAGATACGCAGTATTTT. Full variable domain (missing parts from reference TRBV25-1 and TRBJ2-3): EADIYQTPRYLVIGTGKKITLECSQTMGHDKMYWYQQDPGMELHLIHYSYGVNSTEKGDLSSESTVSRIRTEHFPLTLESARPSHTSQYLCASSELRGRSTDTQYFGPGTRLTVL.

The chain links TRBV20-1 to TRBJ2-4; D uncertain. The germline CDR1 and CDR2 sequences are DFQATT and SNEGSKA (reference sequence). V lost 1 base and J lost 9, with 7 bases in between. The CDR3 sequence is 11 residues long. CDR3 sequence (DNA): TGCAGTGCTAGAGCCCCGGGCATTCAGTACTTC. It specifies CSARAPGIQYF.

This chain links TRBV10-3 with TRBJ2-1; the match to TRBD2 covers 11 bases. The CDR3 is made up of 15 amino acids. Trimming removed 6 bases from V and 2 bases from J; junction bases left unmatched: 3. The germline V gene has CDR1 ENHRY and CDR2 SYGVKD. CDR3 loop: CAISQTSGTYNEQFF. The CDR3 DNA follows: TGTGCCATCAGCCAGACTAGCGGGACCTACAATGAGCAGTTCTTC.

This clone was detected many times. Here the CDR3 DNA reads TGTGCCAGCAGCTTGTTCGGGACTACCCAAGAGACCCAGTACTTC. Residues: CASSLFGTTQETQYF. The chain joins TRBV5-4 to TRBJ2-5, with 7 bases fitting TRBD2. The CDR3 totals 15 residues. Germline values: CDR1 SGHNT, CDR2 YYREEE (reference sequence). With 1 base clipped from V and 1 base from J, the junction kept 4 bases outside the gene matches. The full variable domain, completed using reference TRBV5-4 and TRBJ2-5, is ETGVTQSPTHLIKTRGQQVTLRCSSQSGHNTVSWYQQALGQGPQFIFQYYREEENGRGNFPPRFSGLQFPNYSSELNVNALELDDSALYLCASSLFGTTQETQYFGPGTRLLVL.

The chain employs TRBV6-5 and TRBJ2-7, with 9 bases fitting TRBD1. The CDR3 contains 13 residues. Per the germline V gene, CDR1 is MNHEY and CDR2 is SVGAGI. The trim removed 6 bases at V and 4 bases at J, leaving 4 bases unmatched. CDR3 DNA sequence: TGTGCCAGCAGCAGGGACAGGGAATACGAGCAGTACTTC. Protein sequence: CASSRDREYEQYF.

The chain employs TRBV4-1 and TRBJ2-1; 9 bases align to TRBD2. The germline V gene encodes CDR1 MGHRA and CDR2 YSYEKL. The length of the CDR3 is 16 residues. Trimming took 4 bases from V and 6 from J; bases not matched to a gene: 10. The CDR3 region has the DNA TGCGCCAGCAGCCCCCCGGCTAGCGGGATCCCCAATGAGCAGTTCTTC. Encoded protein: CASSPPASGIPNEQFF.

This clone occurred once. This sequence joins TRBV5-1 and TRBJ2-5, with D perhaps TRBD2 (5 bases). Germline CDR1 and CDR2: SGHRS and YFSETQ. Between the trimmed V and J ends, which lost 0 bases and 7 bases, there was a span of 16 bases. The CDR3 is made up of 15 amino acids. The DNA for the CDR3 is TGCGCCAGCAGCTTGGCATACGAGTCGAGCGGGACCCAGTACTTC. This translates into CASSLAYESSGTQYF.

Here the CDR3 DNA reads TGCGCCAGCAGCTCGGCCCAGGGGTCCGGGGAGCTGTTTTTT. Translating it yields CASSSAQGSGELFF. This rearrangement joins TRBV5-1 to TRBJ2-2; a weak D match, TRBD1 (6 bases). The CDR3 loop spans 14 amino acids. Trimming cost V 3 bases and J 6 bases, with 12 bases left between them. Germline CDR1 is SGHRS and CDR2 is YFSETQ.